Listed here are 19 T cell receptor beta chains from one sample, sequenced in a study of cytomegalovirus exposure and HLA in healthy donors. PCR amplification relied on 60 Vbeta primers (plus 13 Jbeta primers). Measured with immunoSEQ multiplex PCR; TCRdb has only the in-frame clones, and not every one. The sample shows 200,000 to 250,000 clones, 76% of them seen only once. The sequenced sample consisted of PBMCs. The origin of the receptors is a man between 18 and 35 years old in good health and CMV-seronegative.

The gene calls are TRBV15 and TRBJ2-3, with D tentatively TRBD2 (5 bases). The CDR3 length is 15 residues. The germline gives CDR1 LNHNV, CDR2 YYDKDF (reference sequence). Trimming left V 5 bases short and J 1 base short, with 13 bases between. This CDR3 is CATSPGRAGTDTQYF. The CDR3 bases are TGTGCCACCAGCCCCGGGCGGGCAGGCACAGATACGCAGTATTTT.

V is TRBV28 and J is TRBJ1-3; a weak D match, TRBD1 (6 bases). This CDR3 is built from 14 residues. The V gene's germline CDR1 is MDHEN and CDR2 SYDVKM. Trimming cost V 3 bases and J 5 bases, with 11 bases left between them. The CDR3 loop reads CASSFGGQRNTIYF. CDR3 coding DNA: TGTGCCAGCAGTTTTGGAGGACAGCGAAACACCATATATTTT. Supplemented by reference TRBV28 and TRBJ1-3, the full variable domain reads DVKVTQSSRYLVKRTGEKVFLECVQDMDHENMFWYRQDPGLGLRLIYFSYDVKMKEKGDIPEGYSVSREKKERFSLILESASTNQTSMYLCASSFGGQRNTIYFGEGSWLTVV.

This chain links TRBV5-6 with TRBJ2-4; the match to TRBD2 covers 8 bases. The ends lost 4 bases at V and 7 bases at J; junction bases unmatched: 7. Germline CDR1 and CDR2: SGHDT and YYEEEE. The CDR3 loop spans 14 amino acids. This chain's CDR3 is CASSVGRAGNIQYF. The DNA for the CDR3 is TGTGCCAGCAGCGTCGGGAGGGCGGGGAACATTCAGTACTTC.

The chain carries TRBV6-5 and TRBJ2-1; no clear D. Trimming removed 5 bases at V and 12 bases at J, with 14 bases between. The CDR3 runs to 12 residues. Germline CDR1 MNHEY, CDR2 SVGAGI. The CDR3 region is CASSALDGLQFF. The CDR3 nucleotides are TGTGCCAGCAGTGCCCTTGACGGGTTGCAGTTCTTC.

The chain has TRBV2 and TRBJ2-7; 7 bases agree with TRBD2. Trimming removed 4 bases from V and 6 bases from J; junction bases left unmatched: 3. This CDR3 spans 12 amino acids. CDR1 and CDR2 (germline): SNHLY, FYNNEI. Written as DNA, the CDR3 is TGTGCCAGCAGTGTGGGAGGGCCCGAGCAGTACTTC. This encodes CASSVGGPEQYF. The whole variable domain, remainder taken from reference TRBV2 and TRBJ2-7, is EPEVTQTPSHQVTQMGQEVILRCVPISNHLYFYWYRQILGQKVEFLVSFYNNEISEKSEIFDDQFSVERPDGSNFTLKIRSTKLEDSAMYFCASSVGGPEQYFGPGTRLTVT.

CDR3: CATSRGSSYNEQFF. The DNA for the CDR3 is TGTGCCACCTCGAGGGGGAGCTCCTACAATGAGCAGTTCTTC. The chain recombines TRBV6-1 with TRBJ2-1, with D perhaps TRBD1 (6 bases). This CDR3 comprises 14 residues. The ends were cut back, 10 bases at V and 0 bases at J, with 13 bases in the middle. Germline V gene lookup returns CDR1 MNHNS and CDR2 SASEGT.

This clone came up a few times. The chain employs TRBV9 and TRBJ2-7, with TRBD1 matching 7 bases. Germline trimming cut 3 bases from V and 3 bases from J; bases unmatched to any gene: 15. Germline V gene lookup returns CDR1 SGDLS and CDR2 YYNGEE. The CDR3 covers 17 residues. The CDR3 nucleotides are TGTGCCAGCAGCGCCGACAAACTTCCGGGACAGCTCTACGAGCAGTACTTC. Translated: CASSADKLPGQLYEQYF.

This chain links TRBV6-6 with TRBJ2-7, with D perhaps TRBD1 (5 bases). There are 14 residues in the CDR3. Germline V gene sequence: CDR1 MNHNY, CDR2 SVGAGI (reference sequence). The germline V and J ends were trimmed by 7 bases and 3 bases, with 16 bases remaining between them. The CDR3 sequence: CASTKWGRGYEQYF. DNA of the CDR3: TGTGCCAGCACCAAGTGGGGTAGGGGCTACGAGCAGTACTTC.

This clone was seen a single time. The rearrangement links TRBV2 to TRBJ2-7; 13 nucleotides align to TRBD2. CDR3 length: 16 residues. The germline CDR1 and CDR2 sequences are SNHLY and FYNNEI. The V gene end was trimmed by 6 bases and the J gene end by 5 bases; junction bases not matched to a gene: 10. The CDR3 spells CASSRAGTSGIDEQYF. DNA of the CDR3: TGTGCCAGCAGCCGTGCCGGGACTAGCGGGATAGACGAGCAGTACTTC.

On this clone itself: The sample holds other DNA sequences that translate to the same CDR3. This chain uses TRBV29-1 with TRBJ2-2, with TRBD2 identical over 11 bases. V was clipped by 0 bases and J by 2 bases; unmatched bases: 8. The length of the CDR3 is 18 residues. CDR1 and CDR2 (germline): SQVTM, ANQGSEA. CDR3 bases: TGCAGCGTTGAAGATCCGGGACTAGCGGAGTCCAACACCGGGGAGCTGTTTTTT. Translated: CSVEDPGLAESNTGELFF.

This CDR3 reads CASSSGGGNTEAFF. The CDR3 DNA is TGTGCCAGCAGTTCAGGGGGCGGAAACACTGAAGCTTTCTTT. The rearrangement links TRBV27 to TRBJ1-1; TRBD1 matches 8 bases. With 4 bases clipped from V and 2 bases from J, the junction kept 3 bases outside the gene matches. In germline, CDR1 is MNHEY, CDR2 SMNVEV (reference sequence). The CDR3 contains 14 residues.

This chain uses TRBV9 with TRBJ1-1; 8 bases are a match to TRBD1. CDR3 length equals 15 residues. With 0 bases clipped from V and 0 bases from J, the junction kept 1 base outside the gene matches. Germline V CDR1 and CDR2: SGDLS, YYNGEE. The CDR3 protein is CASSVGQGMNTEAFF. CDR3 sequence (DNA): TGTGCCAGCAGCGTAGGACAGGGGATGAACACTGAAGCTTTCTTT. The variable domain in full, completed from reference TRBV9 and TRBJ1-1, reads DSGVTQTPKHLITATGQRVTLRCSPRSGDLSVYWYQQSLDQGLQFLIQYYNGEERAKGNILERFSAQQFPDLHSELNLSSLELGDSALYFCASSVGQGMNTEAFFGQGTRLTVV.

The CDR3 nucleotides read TGTGCCAGTATCCTCACCGGGACAACTCAGCCCCAGCATTTT. Translated, it gives CASILTGTTQPQHF. The gene calls are TRBV19 and TRBJ1-5; perhaps TRBD1 as D (6 bases). The CDR3 runs 14 residues. Trimming removed 7 bases from V and 6 bases from J, with 16 bases in between. The germline gives CDR1 LNHDA, CDR2 SQIVND (reference sequence). The whole variable domain, filled in from reference TRBV19 and TRBJ1-5, reads DGGITQSPKYLFRKEGQNVTLSCEQNLNHDAMYWYRQDPGQGLRLIYYSQIVNDFQKGDIAEGYSVSREKKESFPLTVTSAQKNPTAFYLCASILTGTTQPQHFGDGTRLSIL.

This clone came up a few times. This sequence joins TRBV6-5 and TRBJ1-5, with 8 bases matching TRBD1. V dropped 6 bases and J dropped 6; count of bases not matched to a gene: 7. From germline, CDR1 is MNHEY and CDR2 SVGAGI. The CDR3 has 14 amino acids. CDR3 nucleotide sequence: TGTGCCAGCAGCCCGCAGGGGGCGATTCAGCCCCAGCATTTT. Encoded protein: CASSPQGAIQPQHF.

The chain joins TRBV30 to TRBJ2-1; 9 bases are a match to TRBD2. Trimming cost V 8 bases and J 9 bases; bases outside gene matches: 8. Germline V gene lookup returns CDR1 GTSNPN and CDR2 SVGIG (reference sequence). The CDR3 length is 12 residues. In nucleotides, the CDR3 is TGTGCCGTTAGCGGGAGCGAGACTGAGCAGTTCTTC. This sequence encodes CAVSGSETEQFF.

The V and J genes are TRBV7-6 and TRBJ2-1; possible D gene TRBD2, 5 bases. The CDR3 extends over 18 amino acids. Trimming took 5 bases from V and 3 from J, leaving 23 bases between them. CDR1 is SGHVS, CDR2 FNYEAQ, per germline. The CDR3 coding sequence is TGTGCCAGCAGCAATACAATTCAGGACCCCGGGATCTACAATGAGCAGTTCTTC. Translated: CASSNTIQDPGIYNEQFF.

On this clone itself: Other DNA sequences in this specimen translate into the identical CDR3. The chain has TRBV30 and TRBJ2-7; 8 positions match TRBD1. Germline V CDR1 and CDR2: GTSNPN, SVGIG (reference sequence). Germline trimming cut 5 bases from V and 1 base from J; bases unmatched to any gene: 1. This CDR3 is built from 12 residues. This CDR3 is CAWGQGSYEQYF. CDR3 in DNA: TGTGCCTGGGGACAGGGATCCTACGAGCAGTACTTC.

This chain connects TRBV7-2 to TRBJ2-1, with 11 bases identical to TRBD2. CDR1 and CDR2 from the germline V gene are SGHTA and FQGNSA. V was clipped by 1 base and J by 9 bases; unmatched bases: 5. This CDR3 spans 15 amino acids. This chain's CDR3 is CASSLVGLAGGEQFF. CDR3 nucleotides: TGTGCCAGCAGCTTAGTTGGGCTAGCGGGAGGTGAGCAGTTCTTC. The full variable domain, in which reference TRBV7-2 and TRBJ2-1 provide the parts outside the CDR3, is GAGVSQSPSNKVTEKGKDVELRCDPISGHTALYWYRQSLGQGLEFLIYFQGNSAPDKSGLPSDRFSAERTGGSVSTLTIQRTQQEDSAVYLCASSLVGLAGGEQFFGPGTRLTVL.

This clone was recorded only once. The chain couples TRBV27 to TRBJ2-6, with 12 bases fitting TRBD2. Germline V gene data show CDR1 as MNHEY and CDR2 as SMNVEV (reference sequence). V trimming: 6 bases; J trimming: 0 bases; junction bases outside the gene matches: 3. This CDR3 contains 17 residues. Here the CDR3 DNA reads TGTGCCAGCAGGGGACTAGCGGGTTTCTCTGGGGCCAACGTCCTGACTTTC. This translates into CASRGLAGFSGANVLTF.